These 28 T cell receptor beta chains originate from one sample sequenced in a study of cytomegalovirus exposure and HLA in healthy donors. It was with 60 Vbeta and 13 Jbeta primers that the PCR ran. Some clones are missing from TCRdb's copy, which holds only in-frame ones; the method was immunoSEQ multiplex PCR. Of about 130,000 clones in the sample, about three quarters were seen once. Sequenced material: PBMCs. The receptors were sampled from a man aged 35 to 55 in good health and CMV-seropositive.

There are a few counts of this clone. The chain carries TRBV28 and TRBJ2-7; D perhaps matches TRBD1 (6 bases). Deletions cut 7 bases from V and 0 bases from J, with 13 bases between. CDR1 MDHEN and CDR2 SYDVKM come from the germline V gene. The CDR3 contains 14 residues. CDR3 nucleotide sequence: TGTGCCAGCACCGAAGGGGGTAGCTCCTACGAGCAGTACTTC. Protein: CASTEGGSSYEQYF.

The chain couples TRBV14 to TRBJ2-1; 12 positions agree with TRBD2. Germline trimming cut 1 base from V and 15 bases from J; bases unmatched to any gene: 7. Germline V CDR1 and CDR2: SGHDN, FVKESK. The CDR3 runs to 14 residues. CDR3 sequence reads: CASSQARLAGVTFF. The CDR3 DNA follows: TGTGCCAGCAGCCAAGCCAGACTAGCGGGAGTTACGTTCTTC.

The genes are TRBV11-2 and TRBJ2-7, with a possible D match to TRBD2 (6 bases). V gave up 1 base and J gave up 0 bases, with 10 bases separating them. Germline loops: CDR1 SGHAT, CDR2 FQNNGV. The CDR3 totals 15 residues. The CDR3 DNA sequence: TGTGCCAGCAGCTTAGCCCCCGGGAGCTCCTACGAGCAGTACTTC. It yields the protein CASSLAPGSSYEQYF.

The chain couples TRBV19 to TRBJ1-1; D is possibly TRBD1 (5 bases). Germline CDR1 LNHDA, CDR2 SQIVND (reference sequence). Trimming removed 3 bases from V and 1 base from J, with 9 bases in between. The CDR3 extends over 14 amino acids. The CDR3 DNA reads TGTGCCAGTAGTATTGTAGGGGCGAACACTGAAGCTTTCTTT. Protein: CASSIVGANTEAFF.

The chain couples TRBV28 to TRBJ2-1, with 12 positions matching TRBD2. Germline CDR1 is MDHEN and CDR2 is SYDVKM. J gave up 4 bases and V 2 bases, and 12 bases lay outside the gene matches. There are 19 residues in the CDR3. This CDR3 reads CASSLVFTTSGGTYNEQFF. The DNA for the CDR3 is TGTGCCAGCAGTTTAGTATTTACGACTAGCGGGGGTACTTACAATGAGCAGTTCTTC. The full variable domain, in which reference TRBV28 and TRBJ2-1 provide the parts outside the CDR3, is DVKVTQSSRYLVKRTGEKVFLECVQDMDHENMFWYRQDPGLGLRLIYFSYDVKMKEKGDIPEGYSVSREKKERFSLILESASTNQTSMYLCASSLVFTTSGGTYNEQFFGPGTRLTVL.

V gene TRBV19 combines with J gene TRBJ2-1; 10 bases fit TRBD2. Germline V gene data show CDR1 as LNHDA and CDR2 as SQIVND (reference sequence). The CDR3 runs to 17 residues. The V and J ends lost 3 bases and 6 bases, in that order; junction bases with no gene match: 11. The CDR3 reads CASSIPPLAGRRNEQFF. The DNA for the CDR3 is TGTGCCAGTAGTATCCCCCCACTAGCGGGAAGACGCAATGAGCAGTTCTTC.

In DNA form, the CDR3 reads TGTGCCAGCAGTGAAGTGAGCGGGAGTGCAGATACGCAGTATTTT. Amino acids: CASSEVSGSADTQYF. The chain uses TRBV6-1 and TRBJ2-3, with 8 bases that match TRBD2. Germline CDR1 is MNHNS and CDR2 is SASEGT. This CDR3 region has 15 residues. Losses at the gene ends were 1 base for V and 4 bases for J; bases not matched to a gene: 4.

This clone has a handful of counts. The chain recombines TRBV7-9 with TRBJ2-5, with D perhaps matching TRBD1 (5 bases). V was cut by 3 bases and J by 1 base, with 9 bases left in between. The CDR3 is 14 amino acids. Germline CDR1 and CDR2: SEHNR and FQNEAQ (reference sequence). This chain's CDR3 is CASSLTEFQETQYF. DNA for the CDR3: TGTGCCAGCAGCTTGACAGAATTCCAAGAGACCCAGTACTTC. Drawing the rest from reference TRBV7-9 and TRBJ2-5, the complete variable domain is DTGVSQNPRHKITKRGQNVTFRCDPISEHNRLYWYRQTLGQGPEFLTYFQNEAQLEKSRLLSDRFSAERPKGSFSTLEIQRTEQGDSAMYLCASSLTEFQETQYFGPGTRLLVL.

The rearrangement joins TRBV5-4 to TRBJ1-1; 8 nucleotides match TRBD1. Germline V gives CDR1 SGHNT, CDR2 YYREEE (reference sequence). This CDR3 spans 15 amino acids. V lost 5 bases to trimming and J lost 5 bases; unmatched junction nucleotides: 11. The CDR3 sequence is CASRPQGAMETEAFF. CDR3 in DNA: TGTGCCAGCAGGCCTCAGGGGGCTATGGAGACTGAAGCTTTCTTT.

V usage is TRBV5-1 and J usage is TRBJ1-5, with a tentative D call TRBD1 (6 bases). The CDR3 totals 15 residues. Germline V lookup: CDR1 SGHRS, CDR2 YFSETQ. The V and J ends lost 0 bases and 6 bases respectively, with 13 bases between them. Written as DNA, the CDR3 is TGCGCCAGCAGCTTGGACTCAGGGGTGACTCAGCCCCAGCATTTT. Encoded protein: CASSLDSGVTQPQHF.

This clone was found once. This sequence joins TRBV6-5 and TRBJ2-7; TRBD2 matches 9 bases. The CDR3 runs 15 residues. CDR1 is MNHEY, CDR2 SVGAGI, per germline. V lost 6 bases and J lost 2; bases outside the gene matches: 8. The CDR3 is CASRLKTSGTYEQYF. DNA for the CDR3: TGTGCCAGCAGACTAAAGACTAGCGGAACCTACGAGCAGTACTTC.

The V and J genes are TRBV29-1 and TRBJ2-5, with 7 bases aligning to TRBD1. V lost 3 bases to trimming and J lost 5 bases; unmatched junction nucleotides: 6. This CDR3 has 13 amino acids. Germline V gene data show CDR1 as SQVTM and CDR2 as ANQGSEA. The CDR3 here is CSVEVAQGETQYF. The CDR3 nucleotides read TGCAGCGTTGAGGTCGCACAGGGGGAGACCCAGTACTTC.

This clone came up a few times. The gene calls are TRBV19 and TRBJ2-7; 7 nucleotides match TRBD1. V shed 5 bases, J shed 4 bases, and the junction held 2 bases outside the gene matches. The CDR3 runs to 12 residues. Germline CDR1 reads LNHDA; CDR2 reads SQIVND (reference sequence). The CDR3 region is CASSPQGYEQYF. In nucleotides, the CDR3 is TGTGCCAGTAGTCCACAGGGGTACGAGCAGTACTTC.

A single count supports this clone. The chain uses TRBV7-8 and TRBJ2-7, with a possible D match to TRBD2 (6 bases). V dropped 5 bases and J dropped 2 bases, with 16 bases sitting between them. The CDR3 sequence is 15 residues long. Germline values: CDR1 SGHVS, CDR2 FQNEAQ. The CDR3 protein is CASSDWGRGTYEQYF. In DNA form, the CDR3 reads TGTGCCAGCAGCGACTGGGGACGGGGGACCTACGAGCAGTACTTC.

The chain links TRBV5-1 to TRBJ1-6; 8 nucleotides match TRBD1. Trimming removed 4 bases from V and 4 bases from J; junction bases left unmatched: 4. CDR1 and CDR2 (germline): SGHRS, YFSETQ. This CDR3 spans 15 amino acids. The CDR3 here is CASSMGQVYNSPLHF. DNA for the CDR3: TGCGCCAGCAGCATGGGACAGGTGTATAATTCACCCCTCCACTTT. The whole variable domain, remainder taken from reference TRBV5-1 and TRBJ1-6, is KAGVTQTPRYLIKTRGQQVTLSCSPISGHRSVSWYQQTPGQGLQFLFEYFSETQRNKGNFPGRFSGRQFSNSRSEMNVSTLELGDSALYLCASSMGQVYNSPLHFGNGTRLTVT.

This sequence joins TRBV27 and TRBJ1-5; D may be TRBD1 (5 bases). V was cut by 6 bases and J by 4 bases, with 10 bases left in between. This CDR3 has 13 residues. Germline CDR1 reads MNHEY; CDR2 reads SMNVEV (reference sequence). CDR3 DNA sequence: TGTGCCAGCAGGGGGCGCCAGAATCAGCCCCAGCATTTT. Translating gives CASRGRQNQPQHF.

This chain connects TRBV5-1 to TRBJ1-2; 7 bases are shared with TRBD1. There are 14 residues in the CDR3. Germline V gene data show CDR1 as SGHRS and CDR2 as YFSETQ. With 4 bases clipped from V and 2 bases from J, the junction kept 5 bases outside the gene matches. DNA of the CDR3: TGCGCCAGCAGCAGACTCAGGGGGAACTATGGCTACACCTTC. Its protein product is CASSRLRGNYGYTF.

This clone occurred a few times. The J gene is TRBJ2-5, the V gene TRBV5-1, with D maybe TRBD2 (5 bases). Germline lookup yields CDR1 SGHRS and CDR2 YFSETQ. V was clipped by 0 bases and J by 5 bases, with 5 bases between them. CDR3 length: 12 amino acids. For the CDR3, the DNA is TGCGCCAGCAGCTTGGCGGGGGAGACCCAGTACTTC. Protein: CASSLAGETQYF.

This chain links TRBV9 with TRBJ2-6, with 11 bases identical to TRBD1. In germline, CDR1 is SGDLS, CDR2 YYNGEE. V lost 3 bases to trimming and J lost 0 bases; unmatched junction nucleotides: 14. The CDR3 length is 21 residues. The CDR3 region has the DNA TGTGCCAGCAGCGCTTCCCCCCGGACAGGGGGCGGTAGCTCTGGGGCCAACGTCCTGACTTTC. Amino acid sequence: CASSASPRTGGGSSGANVLTF.

The chain combines TRBV27 with TRBJ2-7, with no clear D. The length of the CDR3 is 13 residues. Germline CDR1 and CDR2: MNHEY and SMNVEV (reference sequence). V dropped 5 bases and J dropped 3 bases, with 11 bases sitting between them. CDR3 DNA sequence: TGTGCCAGCAGTCCTCTTAACTACTACGAGCAGTACTTC. Its translation: CASSPLNYYEQYF.

This chain connects TRBV29-1 to TRBJ2-2; 9 nucleotides agree with TRBD1. Germline lookup yields CDR1 SQVTM and CDR2 ANQGSEA. V shed 7 bases and J 4 bases; nucleotides not matched to a gene: 4. CDR3 size: 13 residues. For the CDR3, the DNA is TGCAGCGGGGACAGGGCTGGCACCGGGGAGCTGTTTTTT. It translates to CSGDRAGTGELFF.

The chain is built from TRBV25-1 and TRBJ2-7; a possible D gene is TRBD1 (6 bases). The CDR3 runs to 15 residues. The ends were cut back, 6 bases at V and 3 bases at J, with 18 bases in the middle. The germline V gene encodes CDR1 MGHDK and CDR2 SYGVNS. The CDR3 loop is CASSDRSGSFYEQYF. The CDR3 region has the DNA TGTGCCAGCAGCGACAGGTCCGGCTCCTTCTACGAGCAGTACTTC.

In this sample, this clone turned up a few times. The CDR3 DNA reads TGTGCCAGCAGTTACATGAGCGGGTCCTACAATGAGCAGTTCTTC. It translates to CASSYMSGSYNEQFF. The chain employs TRBV6-6 and TRBJ2-1; a weak D match, TRBD2 (6 bases). CDR3 length: 15 amino acids. Germline CDR1 is MNHNY and CDR2 is SVGAGI (reference sequence). V lost 2 bases and J 1 base, leaving 9 bases between the germline ends.

The rearrangement uses TRBV4-1 and TRBJ1-2, with 10 bases matching TRBD1. The V segment lost 3 bases and the J segment 5 bases; nucleotides outside the gene matches: 3. The V gene's germline CDR1 is MGHRA and CDR2 YSYEKL. There are 14 residues in the CDR3. CDR3 loop: CASSQGQGSYGYTF. CDR3 sequence (DNA): TGCGCCAGCAGCCAGGGACAGGGGTCATATGGCTACACCTTC.

This clone was observed a handful of times. V usage is TRBV6-5 and J usage is TRBJ2-7; D is perhaps TRBD1 (5 bases). Trimming shortened V by 5 bases and J by 2 bases, and 10 bases separated the two germline ends. This CDR3 is 13 amino acids long. Germline CDR1 reads MNHEY; CDR2 reads SVGAGI. The CDR3 nucleotides are TGTGCCAGCAGTCTTTCCAGGGCCTACGAGCAGTACTTC. This sequence encodes CASSLSRAYEQYF.

The chain carries TRBV7-2 and TRBJ1-1; D is uncertain. Per germline, CDR1 SGHTA and CDR2 FQGNSA. Trimming stripped 5 bases from V and 6 bases from J, with 19 bases between. The CDR3 spans 15 residues. The CDR3 coding sequence is TGTGCCAGCAGCCCCCTAACGCTACTTGGTGCTGAAGCTTTCTTT. It specifies CASSPLTLLGAEAFF.

Only a few counts were recorded for this clone. One end of the junction does not line up with germline, which may come from a read error. The V call is TRBV18, the J call TRBJ1-1; D is unclear. CDR1 is KGHSH, CDR2 LQKENI, per germline. The CDR3 spans 15 residues. CDR3 DNA: TGTGCCAGCTCCCCACAGCGGGTTCAAAACACTGAAGCTTTCTTT. This codes for CASSPQRVQNTEAFF. The full variable domain, completed using reference TRBV18 and TRBJ1-1, is NAGVMQNPRHLVRRRGQEARLRCSPMKGHSHVYWYRQLPEEGLKFMVYLQKENIIDESGMPKERFSAEFPKEGPSILRIQQVVRGDSAAYFCASSPQRVQNTEAFFGQGTRLTVV.

This rearrangement joins TRBV28 to TRBJ1-6; TRBD1 matches 9 bases. The CDR3 extends over 15 amino acids. CDR1 and CDR2 (germline): MDHEN, SYDVKM. With V trimmed by 8 bases and J by 1 base, 3 bases remained unmatched. This CDR3 reads CASGGQGSYNSPLHF. The CDR3 bases are TGTGCCAGCGGGGGACAGGGTTCCTATAATTCACCCCTCCACTTT. Complete variable domain (other parts from reference TRBV28 and TRBJ1-6): DVKVTQSSRYLVKRTGEKVFLECVQDMDHENMFWYRQDPGLGLRLIYFSYDVKMKEKGDIPEGYSVSREKKERFSLILESASTNQTSMYLCASGGQGSYNSPLHFGNGTRLTVT.